These 19 T cell receptor beta chains were sequenced from one sample in a study of early T cells in non-severe SARS-CoV-2 infection. TCRdb fed the 5' RACE reads into MiXCR, producing one record per CDR3 protein. The sample records over 95,000 distinct CDR3 sequences, around 17% being singletons. Sequencing was done on a sample of whole blood. These receptors were collected from an adult who was a healthcare worker with PCR-confirmed SARS-CoV-2 infection or an uninfected control (not recorded which).

This clonotype was counted only a few times. V is TRBV24-1 and J is TRBJ2-3, with D perhaps TRBD2 (6 bases). This CDR3 region has 16 residues. V was cut by 3 bases and J by 1 base, with 13 bases left in between. Germline CDR1 is KGHDR and CDR2 is SFDVKD. The DNA for the CDR3 is TGTGCCACCAGTGATCTAAGCCCGGGAGGCACAGATACGCAGTATTTT. Encoded protein: CATSDLSPGGTDTQYF.

This clonotype has at least ten counts. This rearrangement joins TRBV7-9 to TRBJ1-6; perhaps TRBD1 as D (6 bases). Trimming left V 4 bases short and J 7 bases short, with 17 bases between. The germline gives CDR1 SEHNR, CDR2 FQNEAQ (reference sequence). The CDR3 sequence is 16 residues long. CDR3 protein: CASSWEGQGQNSPLHF. CDR3 sequence (DNA): TGTGCCAGCAGCTGGGAGGGGCAGGGGCAAAATTCACCCCTCCACTTT.

Note on this clonotype: Relative to the germline gene, one junction end is altered; a read error may explain this. This chain connects TRBV12-3 or TRBV12-4 to TRBJ2-7; D remains unclear. The CDR3 consists of 12 residues. The CDR3 DNA reads TGTGTCAGCAGTCCAGATCCCTACGAGCAGTACTTC. It encodes CVSSPDPYEQYF.

The sample holds a few counts of this clonotype. The rearrangement links TRBV30 to TRBJ2-7; 7 bases are shared with TRBD1. J lost 3 bases, V lost 3 bases, and 8 bases had no gene match. Germline-derived CDR1 and CDR2 are GTSNPN and SVGIG (reference sequence). The CDR3 is 14 residues long. The CDR3 DNA reads TGTGCCTGGAGGCCGACAGGGAACTTCTACGAGCAGTACTTC. It encodes CAWRPTGNFYEQYF.

This chain links TRBV29-1 with TRBJ2-2; no reliable D call. The CDR3 runs 13 residues. Germline lookup yields CDR1 SQVTM and CDR2 ANQGSEA. Between the trimmed V and J ends, which lost 4 bases and 5 bases, there was a span of 11 bases. The CDR3 DNA is TGCAGCGTTGGGACCCGTCGGACCGGGGAGCTGTTTTTT. Translating it yields CSVGTRRTGELFF.

A remark on this clonotype: This could be a read error, since a much larger clone is one nucleotide away. V and J are TRBV20-1 and TRBJ1-2; D is undetermined. CDR3 length: 17 amino acids. Per the germline V gene, CDR1 is DFQATT and CDR2 is SNEGSKA (reference sequence). DNA of the CDR3: TGCAGTGCTAGAGATCATTCGCGCCGGACGGGAATGTATGGCTACGCCTTC. This codes for CSARDHSRRTGMYGYAF.

The table lists this clonotype with a few counts. The chain couples TRBV28 to TRBJ1-1, with D maybe TRBD1 (6 bases). V was shortened by 8 bases and J by 1 base, with 11 bases between the two germline ends. This CDR3 comprises 13 residues. Looked up from germline, CDR1 is MDHEN and CDR2 is SYDVKM. The DNA of the CDR3 is TGTGCCAGCTCGGGGGGCTGGAACACTGAAGCTTTCTTT. Protein: CASSGGWNTEAFF.

This clonotype has more than one count but fewer than ten. The V and J genes are TRBV20-1 and TRBJ2-2; possible D gene TRBD2, 6 bases. V was trimmed by 3 bases and J by 3 bases, leaving 20 bases between them. CDR3 length equals 17 residues. CDR1 is DFQATT and CDR2 is SNEGSKA in the germline V gene (reference sequence). This CDR3 is CSASSPNRGTHTGELFF. Here the CDR3 DNA reads TGCAGTGCTAGCTCCCCAAACCGGGGGACCCACACCGGGGAGCTGTTTTTT.

This clonotype showed up just a few times. The rearrangement joins TRBV7-2 to TRBJ1-2, with unresolved D. V lost 5 bases to trimming and J lost 1 base, with 8 bases between them. Germline assignment: CDR1 SGHTA and CDR2 FQGNSA. This CDR3 has 13 amino acids. The CDR3 loop is CASSRDVNYGYTF. For the CDR3, the DNA is TGTGCCAGCAGCCGCGATGTTAACTATGGCTACACCTTC.

The V and J genes are TRBV2 and TRBJ2-3; D call uncertain. This CDR3 has 14 amino acids. V shed 2 bases and J shed 0 bases, with 6 bases lying between them. Germline V gene sequence: CDR1 SNHLY, CDR2 FYNNEI. CDR3 coding DNA: TGTGCCAGCAGTGAAACGGTTAGCACAGATACGCAGTATTTT. This codes for CASSETVSTDTQYF.

V is TRBV5-4 and J is TRBJ2-4; D gene uncertain. V lost 3 bases and J lost 0, with 22 bases in between. CDR3 size: 19 residues. Germline lookup yields CDR1 SGHNT and CDR2 YYREEE (reference sequence). In DNA, the CDR3 is TGTGCCAGCAGCTCTTTTCCGGTAGATTTATTATTAGCCAAAAACATTCAGTACTTC. Protein sequence: CASSSFPVDLLLAKNIQYF.

This clonotype was observed a few times. V usage is TRBV11-2 and J usage is TRBJ2-7, with 9 bases identical to TRBD1. Germline CDR1 reads SGHAT; CDR2 reads FQNNGV. CDR3 size: 14 residues. V trimming: 5 bases; J trimming: 5 bases; junction bases outside the gene matches: 7. The CDR3 DNA reads TGTGCCAGCAGCCGGACAGGGGTGGAAGACGAGCAGTACTTC. It encodes CASSRTGVEDEQYF.

This clonotype was counted a few times. CDR3 DNA sequence: TGCGCCAGCAGCCAAGAAGGGGATCGACCTAACTATGGCTACACCTTC. It yields the protein CASSQEGDRPNYGYTF. This chain joins TRBV4-3 and TRBJ1-2; the D gene is possibly TRBD1 (5 bases). V dropped 0 bases and J dropped 0 bases, with 11 bases sitting between them. CDR3 length: 16 amino acids. Looked up from germline, CDR1 is LGHNA and CDR2 is YSLEER.

This clonotype has ten or more counts. The J gene is TRBJ2-3, the V gene TRBV20-1; 7 nucleotides line up with TRBD1. The CDR3 has 14 residues. V was pared by 4 bases and J by 3 bases, with 7 bases of the junction left unmatched. The germline V gene encodes CDR1 DFQATT and CDR2 SNEGSKA (reference sequence). The chain's CDR3 is CSAKRTGVTDTQYF. The DNA of the CDR3 is TGCAGTGCTAAACGAACAGGGGTGACAGATACGCAGTATTTT.

This clonotype has more than one count but fewer than ten. The chain combines TRBV20-1 with TRBJ2-1; no clear D. The CDR3 has 15 amino acids. The V gene lost 6 bases and the J gene lost 14 bases, with 29 bases spanning the gap. Germline assignment: CDR1 DFQATT and CDR2 SNEGSKA (reference sequence). The CDR3 DNA reads as TGCAGTGCCCAGACGGGTATATCTATCCCTCCTCGTAAGTTCTTC. This codes for CSAQTGISIPPRKFF.

In this sample, this clonotype turned up a few times. The chain employs TRBV4-2 and TRBJ2-3, with 12 bases aligning to TRBD1. V lost 6 bases to trimming and J lost 2 bases; unmatched junction nucleotides: 6. The germline CDR1 and CDR2 sequences are LGHNA and YNFKEQ. The CDR3 covers 16 residues. CDR3 in amino acids: CASRPTGQGATDTQYF. CDR3 DNA sequence: TGTGCCAGCAGGCCCACGGGACAGGGGGCCACAGATACGCAGTATTTT.

This clonotype turned up a few times. V is TRBV18 and J is TRBJ1-5; maybe TRBD1 (5 bases). Trimming stripped 0 bases from V and 7 bases from J, with 7 bases between. This CDR3 spans 13 amino acids. CDR1 is KGHSH and CDR2 is LQKENI in the germline V gene. This CDR3 reads CASSPPGRQPQHF. The CDR3 DNA sequence: TGTGCCAGCTCACCACCGGGGCGACAGCCCCAGCATTTT.

This clonotype was seen repeatedly, ten times or more. The rearrangement uses TRBV28 and TRBJ2-5, with 7 positions matching TRBD1. The CDR3 length is 16 residues. Germline V CDR1 and CDR2: MDHEN, SYDVKM. V gave up 0 bases and J gave up 0 bases; unmatched junction bases: 4. The DNA of the CDR3 is TGTGCCAGCAGTTTATGGGGGACAGAGTACCAAGAGACCCAGTACTTC. Translating it yields CASSLWGTEYQETQYF.

This chain uses TRBV6-6 with TRBJ1-6; TRBD1 might be the D (5 bases). Germline assignment: CDR1 MNHNY and CDR2 SVGAGI (reference sequence). The CDR3 length is 17 residues. V was cut by 2 bases and J by 0 bases, with 11 bases left in between. The CDR3 loop is CASSYEYRSSYNSPLHF. CDR3 DNA sequence: TGTGCCAGCAGTTACGAATACAGGAGCTCCTATAATTCACCCCTCCACTTT.